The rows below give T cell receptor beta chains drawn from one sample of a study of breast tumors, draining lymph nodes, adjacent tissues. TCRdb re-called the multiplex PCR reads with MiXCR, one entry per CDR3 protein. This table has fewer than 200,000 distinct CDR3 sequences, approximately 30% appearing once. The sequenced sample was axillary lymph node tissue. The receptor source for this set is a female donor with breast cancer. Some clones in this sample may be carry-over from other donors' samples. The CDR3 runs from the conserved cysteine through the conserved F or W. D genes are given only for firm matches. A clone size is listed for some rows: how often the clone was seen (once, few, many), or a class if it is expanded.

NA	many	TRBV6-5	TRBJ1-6	TGTGCCAGCACCACCCCCGGGCGGGACCGCTCACCCCTCCACTTT	CASTTPGRDRSPLHF
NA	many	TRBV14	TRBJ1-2	TGTGCCAGCAGCCAAGAGTACCTCTATGGCTACACCTTC	CASSQEYLYGYTF
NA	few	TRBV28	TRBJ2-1	TGTGCCAGCCTAGGACAGTCGGAGAGGAATGAGCAGTTCTTC	CASLGQSERNEQFF
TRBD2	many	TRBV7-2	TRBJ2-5	TGTGCCAGCAGCAACCCCCCAACCCGACTTTCGGCTAGCGGGGGGGGCGAGACCCAGTACTTC	CASSNPPTRLSASGGGETQYF
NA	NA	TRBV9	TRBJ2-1	TGTGCCAGCAGTATCAGGGGGGTTGAGCAGTTCTTC	CASSIRGVEQFF
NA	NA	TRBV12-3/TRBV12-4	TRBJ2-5	TGTGCCAGCAGTTTGGGTAGGGGGATCGAGACCCAGTACTTC	CASSLGRGIETQYF
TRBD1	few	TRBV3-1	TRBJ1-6	TGTGCCAGCAGCCAAGATTTTTACCAGGGGGGTAGTTCACCCCTCCACTTT	CASSQDFYQGGSSPLHF
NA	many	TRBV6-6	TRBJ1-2	TGTGCCAGCACCCGAAGCTGGGGCAGATTTATCTATGGCTACACCTTC	CASTRSWGRFIYGYTF
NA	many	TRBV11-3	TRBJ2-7	TGTGCCAGCAGCGGGACGGACGATTACGAGCAGTACTTC	CASSGTDDYEQYF
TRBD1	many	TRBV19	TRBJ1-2	TGTGCCACTAGGACAGGGGCGGACTATGGCTACACCTTC	CATRTGADYGYTF
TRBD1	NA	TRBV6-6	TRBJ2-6	TGTGCCAGCAGAGAACAGGGGACACCTATCTCTGGGGCCAACGTCCTGACTTTC	CASREQGTPISGANVLTF
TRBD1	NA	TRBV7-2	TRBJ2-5	TGTGCCAGCAGCTTGTCCAGGGGGCGCTTACAGACCCAGTACTTC	CASSLSRGRLQTQYF
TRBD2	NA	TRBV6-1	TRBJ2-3	TGTGCCAGCGGACTAGCGGGAGGAAATACGCAGTATTTT	CASGLAGGNTQYF
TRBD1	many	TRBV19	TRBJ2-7	TGTGCCAGTAGTAGTCCCCGGAGGGACAGGGGCTCCTACGAGCAGTACTTC	CASSSPRRDRGSYEQYF
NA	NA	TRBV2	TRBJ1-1	TGTGCCAGCAGTGATTCGGCAGGGTTCACTGAAGCTTTCTTT	CASSDSAGFTEAFF
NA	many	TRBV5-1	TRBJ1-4	TGCGCCAGCAGCTTGGCCGGGACAACAACTAATGAAAAACTGTTTTTT	CASSLAGTTTNEKLFF
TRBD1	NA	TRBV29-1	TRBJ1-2	TGCAGCGTTCCCACTACAGGGGGCTTTGGCTACACCTTC	CSVPTTGGFGYTF
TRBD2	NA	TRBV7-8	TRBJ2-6	TGTGCCAGCAGCTTCGCCGGGGGGGGCAACGTCCTGACTTTC	CASSFAGGGNVLTF
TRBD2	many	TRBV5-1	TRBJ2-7	TGCGCCAGCAGCTTGTCCAGCGGGGTGCAAGAGCAGTACTTC	CASSLSSGVQEQYF
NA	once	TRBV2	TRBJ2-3	TGTGCCAGCAGAGGGGACGGATACAATGAGCAGTATTTT	CASRGDGYNEQYF
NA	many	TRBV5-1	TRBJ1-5	TGCGCCAGCAGCCCAGATGGGGGAGATGATCAGCCCCAGCATTTT	CASSPDGGDDQPQHF
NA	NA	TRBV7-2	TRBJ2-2	TGTGCCAGCGTCTCTCGAGGCAGGGCGCACACCGGGGAGCTGTTTTTT	CASVSRGRAHTGELFF
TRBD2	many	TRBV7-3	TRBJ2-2	TGTGCCAGCACGGCTAGCGGGGGAGCGAACACCGGGGAGCTGTTTTTT	CASTASGGANTGELFF
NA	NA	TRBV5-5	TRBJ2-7	TGTGCCAGCAGCTTCGACTCAGGGTCCCCTCACGAGCAGTACTTC	CASSFDSGSPHEQYF
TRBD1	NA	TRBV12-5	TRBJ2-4	TGTGCTAGTGGTTCCTCCGGGACAGGGGTCTACAAGAACATTCGGTACTTC	CASGSSGTGVYKNIRYF
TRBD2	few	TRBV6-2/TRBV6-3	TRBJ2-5	TGTGCCAGCAGAAAAGCCGGGGGGGGGAGTCAAGAGACCCAGTACTTC	CASRKAGGGSQETQYF
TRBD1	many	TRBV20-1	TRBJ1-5	TGCAGTGCTAGAGAGACGGGGACAGGGAGGTCGCCCCAGCATTTT	CSARETGTGRSPQHF
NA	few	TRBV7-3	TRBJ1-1	TGTGCCAGCAGCTTAGGACATCAAAGCACTGAAGCTTTCTTT	CASSLGHQSTEAFF
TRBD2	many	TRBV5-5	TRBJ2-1	TGTGCCAGCAGCTTAGCGGGGGGGTGGGATGAGCAGTTCTTC	CASSLAGGWDEQFF
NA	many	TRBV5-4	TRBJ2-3	TGTGCCAGCAGCCAAACTATCACAGATACGCAGTATTTT	CASSQTITDTQYF
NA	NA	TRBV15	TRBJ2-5	TGTGCCACCAGCAGAGGTTCAGGGGTCCAAGAGACCCAGTACTTC	CATSRGSGVQETQYF
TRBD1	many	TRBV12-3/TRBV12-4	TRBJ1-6	TGTGCCAGCAGTCGGACAGGGGGGAATTCACCCCTCCACTTT	CASSRTGGNSPLHF
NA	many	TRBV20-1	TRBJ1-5	TGCAGTGCTAGAGATGGCAGGCCCAATCAGCCCCAGCATTTT	CSARDGRPNQPQHF
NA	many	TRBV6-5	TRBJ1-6	TGTGCCAGCCGGGACGGAAATTCACCCCTCCACTTT	CASRDGNSPLHF
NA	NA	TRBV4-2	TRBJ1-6	TGTGCCAGCAGCCAAGATTGGGCAATCTCACCCCTCCACTTT	CASSQDWAISPLHF
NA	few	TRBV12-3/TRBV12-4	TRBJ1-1	TGTGCCAGCAGTTCGGGGCTAACTGAAGCTTTCTTT	CASSSGLTEAFF